This T cell receptor (beta chain) comes out of a study of T cells in localized non-small cell lung cancer. General study findings and limits: Appearances in adjacent lung were noted for a median 57 of the top 100 tumor clones.

In this sample, this clone turned up a few times. No antigen is known for it. TCRdb's table, derived via immunoSEQ multiplex PCR, lists solely in-frame clones and lacks some. The sample holds hundreds of clones, roughly 27% seen once. This CDR3 has 15 residues. Trimming shortened V by 5 bases and J by 5 bases, and 18 bases separated the two germline ends. Germline V gene lookup returns CDR1 LNHDA and CDR2 SQIVND (reference sequence). This chain connects TRBV19 to TRBJ1-1; D may be TRBD1 (5 bases). This sample comprised normal lung tissue next to the tumor, obtained before any cancer treatment. This sequence was found in a male donor older than 55 with stage I lung adenocarcinoma. The DNA for the CDR3 is TGTGCCAGTAGTGGCCACCAGGGACGGTTAACTGAAGCTTTCTTT. Amino acids: CASSGHQGRLTEAFF.